This TCR beta chain was sequenced for a study of blood T cell repertoires in COVID-19. Authors' analysis steps: The assay estimated nucleated cells by amplifying reference gene primers. The method was immunoSEQ multiplex PCR; TCRdb's version includes in-frame clones alone and lacks a portion of them. V and J calls and clone size are those listed in that table; D and trimming were worked out from the DNA. The table shows about 180,000 clones, with about nine tenths occurring only once. Participant reports of clinical history set cohort assignment. Sequencing used PBMCs or T cells enriched from blood (not recorded which). The source of this sequence is a woman under 30 who had recovered from COVID-19.

The CDR3 DNA follows: TGTGCCAGCAGACCCGCGGGGGGGCCAGATACGCAGTATTTT. Encoded protein: CASRPAGGPDTQYF. This sequence joins TRBV27 and TRBJ2-3; 9 bases match TRBD2. The CDR3 covers 14 residues. Looked up from germline, CDR1 is MNHEY and CDR2 is SMNVEV (reference sequence). V lost 6 bases and J lost 4; bases outside the gene matches: 5.